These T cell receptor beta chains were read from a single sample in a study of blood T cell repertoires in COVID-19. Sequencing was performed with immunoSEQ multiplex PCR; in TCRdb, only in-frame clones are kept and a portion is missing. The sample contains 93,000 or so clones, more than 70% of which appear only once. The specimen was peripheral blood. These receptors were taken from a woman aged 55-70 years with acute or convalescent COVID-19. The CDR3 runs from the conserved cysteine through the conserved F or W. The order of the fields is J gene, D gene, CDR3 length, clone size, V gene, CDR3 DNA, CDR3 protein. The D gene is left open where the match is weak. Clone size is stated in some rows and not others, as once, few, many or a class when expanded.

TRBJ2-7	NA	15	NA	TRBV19	TGTGCCAGTAGTATTCGCCGCCTGCCCGGCTACGAGCAGTACTTC	CASSIRRLPGYEQYF
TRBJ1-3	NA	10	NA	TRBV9	TGTGCCATTGCCCGAGACACCATATATTTT	CAIARDTIYF
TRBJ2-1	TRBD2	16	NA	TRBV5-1	TGCGCCAGCAGCTTGGCAACTAGCGGGAGGGCCAGTGAGCAGTTCTTC	CASSLATSGRASEQFF
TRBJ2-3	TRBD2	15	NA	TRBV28	TGTGCCAGCCTAAGGACTAGCGGGCGCACAGATACGCAGTATTTT	CASLRTSGRTDTQYF
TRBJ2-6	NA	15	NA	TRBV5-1	TGCGCCAGCAGCCCCATTGAGGCTGGGGCCAACGTCCTGACTTTC	CASSPIEAGANVLTF
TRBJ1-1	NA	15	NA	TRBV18	TGTGCCAGCTCACCACCTAGCGGGTTGAACACTGAAGCTTTCTTT	CASSPPSGLNTEAFF
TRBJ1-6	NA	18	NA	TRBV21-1	TGTGCCAGCAGCAAGGTAAATACAGGGAGCTCCTATAATTCACCCCTCCACTTT	CASSKVNTGSSYNSPLHF
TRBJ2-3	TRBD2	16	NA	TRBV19	TGTGCCAGTAGAGGGTTGGGACTAGCGATGAAAGATACGCAGTATTTT	CASRGLGLAMKDTQYF
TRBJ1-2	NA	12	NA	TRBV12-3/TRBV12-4	TGTGCCAGCAGGTCGACAGGCTATGGCTACACCTTC	CASRSTGYGYTF
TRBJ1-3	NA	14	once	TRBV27	TGTGCCAGCAGTTTAGCGGGAATTGGAAACACCATATATTTT	CASSLAGIGNTIYF
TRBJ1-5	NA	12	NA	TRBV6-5	TGTGCCAGTAAGACAGCAAATCAGCCCCAGCATTTT	CASKTANQPQHF
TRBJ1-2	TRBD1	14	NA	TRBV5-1	TGCGCCAGCAGCGTAGACAGGGGAGGTGGAGGCTACACCTTC	CASSVDRGGGGYTF
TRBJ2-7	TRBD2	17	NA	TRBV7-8	TGTGCCAGCAGCTCCTCCCGGCTAGCGGGAGGGCCGATCGAGCAGTACTTC	CASSSSRLAGGPIEQYF
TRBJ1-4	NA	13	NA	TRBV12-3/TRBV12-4	TGTGCCAGCAGCCTTGAGAGGAATGAAAAACTGTTTTTT	CASSLERNEKLFF
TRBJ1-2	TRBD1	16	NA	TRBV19	TGTGCCAGTAGTTCCACTGGGACAGGGGGCGCGGATGGCTACACCTTC	CASSSTGTGGADGYTF
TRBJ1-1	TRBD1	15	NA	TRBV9	TGTGCCAGCAGCGTAGGAGGGAACAGGGGCACTGAAGCTTTCTTT	CASSVGGNRGTEAFF
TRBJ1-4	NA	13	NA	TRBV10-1	TGCGCCAGCTCTGGAGGGATAAACGAAAAACTGTTTTTT	CASSGGINEKLFF
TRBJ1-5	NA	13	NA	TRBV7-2	TGTGCCAGCAGCCCCCGACAAAATCAGCCCCAGCATTTT	CASSPRQNQPQHF
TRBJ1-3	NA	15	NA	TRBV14	TGTGCCAGCAGCCAAGCAGGGAGGGCTGGAAACACCATATATTTT	CASSQAGRAGNTIYF
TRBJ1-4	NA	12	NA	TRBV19	TGTGCCAGTAGTATAGATCGTGAAAAACTGTTTTTT	CASSIDREKLFF
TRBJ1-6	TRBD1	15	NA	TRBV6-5	TGTGCCAGCAGTCTTTGGGACAGGGTAGAAGCACCCCTCCACTTT	CASSLWDRVEAPLHF
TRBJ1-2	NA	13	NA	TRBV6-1	TGTGCCAGCAGTGAAGCGGGCGTTCAAGGCTACACCTTC	CASSEAGVQGYTF
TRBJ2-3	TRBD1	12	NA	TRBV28	TGTGCCAGCAGTTCGGGACAGACAAAGGAGTATTTT	CASSSGQTKEYF
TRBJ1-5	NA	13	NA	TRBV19	TGTGCCAGCACCCACAGGCGAGGACAGCCCCAGCATTTT	CASTHRRGQPQHF
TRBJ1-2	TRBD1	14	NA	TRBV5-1	TGCGCCAGCAGCATGCAAGGACAGGCAAATGGCTACACCTTC	CASSMQGQANGYTF
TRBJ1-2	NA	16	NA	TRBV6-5	TGTGCCAGCAGTTACGGGGGAGGGGAACCCATATATGGCTACACCTTC	CASSYGGGEPIYGYTF
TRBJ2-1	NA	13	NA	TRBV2	TGTGCCAGCACTTACCTAGAAAACCATGAGCAGTTCTTC	CASTYLENHEQFF
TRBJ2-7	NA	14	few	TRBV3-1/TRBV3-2	TGTGCCAGCAGCCAAAACACCAGGGGTCACGAGCAGTACTTC	CASSQNTRGHEQYF
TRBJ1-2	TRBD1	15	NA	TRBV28	TGTGCCAGCAGTCCAACTCGGACAGGGGGCGATGGCTACACCTTC	CASSPTRTGGDGYTF
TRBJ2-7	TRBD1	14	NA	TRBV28	TGTGCCAGCAGTTCCGACAGGGTATCCTACGAGCAGTACTTC	CASSSDRVSYEQYF
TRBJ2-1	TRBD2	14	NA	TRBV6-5	TGTGCCAGTTCCACTAGCGGGAGTTTCCATGAGCAGTTCTTC	CASSTSGSFHEQFF
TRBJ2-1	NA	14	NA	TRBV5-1	TGCGCCAGCAGCCCCGAGGCATCCTACAATGAGCAGTTCTTC	CASSPEASYNEQFF
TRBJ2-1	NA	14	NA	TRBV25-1	TGTGCCAGCAGTGAGTCAAAGCCTGGGAGTAGGCAGTTCTTC	CASSESKPGSRQFF